This TCR beta chain was found in a study of graft-versus-host responses after intestinal transplantation. Sequenced by immunoSEQ multiplex PCR; TCRdb stores in-frame clones only, minus some. The table shows about 25,000 clones, with 90% to 95% occurring only once. Germline CDR1 LGHNA, CDR2 YNFKEQ. This CDR3 is built from 14 residues. The trim removed 5 bases at V and 5 bases at J, leaving 8 bases unmatched. This chain joins TRBV4-2 and TRBJ2-7; 8 bases fit TRBD2. The starting material was PBMCs, obtained nearly 31 days after intestinal transplant. The TCR was taken from a human patient who received an intestinal transplant, so some T cells may come from the graft donor. CDR3 DNA sequence: TGTGCCAGCAGCTCCGGGAGGGCCCTCCACGAGCAGTACTTC. It encodes CASSSGRALHEQYF.